The rows below give T cell receptor beta chains drawn from one sample of a study of beta chain features in type 1 diabetes. TCRdb keeps only in-frame clones here, not all; method: immunoSEQ multiplex PCR. The sample has approximately 250,000 clones, about 11% seen once. Material for sequencing was naive CD4+ T cells from blood. These receptors all come from a man aged 30 to 39 with type 1 diabetes. Each CDR3 is given with its conserved first and last residue. D genes are given only for firm matches. For some rows the clone size is stated as once, few or many, or as a class when expanded; others skip it.

d_gene	j_gene	abundance	v_gene	CDR3aa	CDR3nt
TRBD1	TRBJ2-3	NA	TRBV11-2	CASSPWDSSTDTQYF	TGTGCCAGCAGCCCCTGGGACAGCAGCACAGATACGCAGTATTTT
TRBD2	TRBJ2-1	NA	TRBV2	CASSVRLAATYNEQFF	TGTGCCAGCAGCGTACGTCTAGCGGCTACCTACAATGAGCAGTTCTTC
TRBD1	TRBJ2-5	NA	TRBV4-2	CASSRKTGKETQYF	TGTGCCAGCAGCCGAAAGACAGGGAAAGAGACCCAGTACTTC
TRBD2	TRBJ2-3	NA	TRBV5-4	CASSWQRGGSTDTQYF	TGTGCCAGCAGCTGGCAGCGGGGGGGGTCCACAGATACGCAGTATTTT
NA	TRBJ2-7	few	TRBV28	CASSQDSFRYEQYF	TGTGCCAGCAGTCAGGACAGTTTCCGCTACGAGCAGTACTTC
NA	TRBJ1-4	few	TRBV9	CASSLTPLDGEKLFF	TGTGCCAGCAGCCTGACTCCATTAGATGGCGAAAAACTGTTTTTT
NA	TRBJ2-3	NA	TRBV15	CATSRRDTDDKQYF	TGTGCCACCAGCAGAAGGGACACGGATGATAAGCAGTATTTT
NA	TRBJ2-1	NA	TRBV30	CATDRTYNEQFF	TGTGCCACCGACAGGACCTACAATGAGCAGTTCTTC
TRBD2	TRBJ2-3	few	TRBV7-3	CASSWGRGGTDTQYF	TGTGCCAGCAGCTGGGGTCGGGGGGGCACAGATACGCAGTATTTT
NA	TRBJ2-3	few	TRBV9	CASSVSPGGTDTQYF	TGTGCCAGCAGCGTATCCCCAGGGGGCACAGATACGCAGTATTTT
TRBD1	TRBJ1-5	few	TRBV27	CASSLADRDNQPQHF	TGTGCCAGCAGTCTCGCCGACAGGGACAATCAGCCCCAGCATTTT
TRBD1	TRBJ1-1	NA	TRBV6-5	CASRTGVNTEAFF	TGTGCCAGCAGAACAGGGGTGAACACTGAAGCTTTCTTT
TRBD1	TRBJ2-6	NA	TRBV25-1	CASSTQGTGANVLTF	TGTGCCAGCAGTACACAGGGGACTGGGGCCAACGTCCTGACTTTC
TRBD1	TRBJ1-5	NA	TRBV6-1	CASKGGSSNQPQHF	TGTGCCAGCAAAGGGGGCTCGAGCAATCAGCCCCAGCATTTT
TRBD1	TRBJ1-2	once	TRBV28	CASSVGQANYGYTF	TGTGCCAGCAGTGTGGGACAGGCTAACTATGGCTACACCTTC
NA	TRBJ2-7	few	TRBV5-4	CASSLARGGEQYF	TGTGCCAGCAGCTTGGCCAGAGGAGGCGAGCAGTACTTC
NA	TRBJ1-1	few	TRBV25-1	CASSPRGGNTEAFF	TGTGCCAGCAGCCCCCGGGGGGGCAACACTGAAGCTTTCTTT